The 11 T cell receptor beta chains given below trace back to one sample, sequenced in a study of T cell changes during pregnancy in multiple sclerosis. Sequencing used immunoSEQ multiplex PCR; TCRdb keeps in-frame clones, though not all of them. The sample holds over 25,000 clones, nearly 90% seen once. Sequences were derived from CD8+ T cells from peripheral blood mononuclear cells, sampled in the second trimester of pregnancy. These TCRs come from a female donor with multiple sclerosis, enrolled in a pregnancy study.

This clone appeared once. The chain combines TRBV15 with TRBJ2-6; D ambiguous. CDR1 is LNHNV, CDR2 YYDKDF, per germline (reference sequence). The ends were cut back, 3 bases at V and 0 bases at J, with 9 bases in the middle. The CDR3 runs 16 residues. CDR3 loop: CATSSPSLSGANVLTF. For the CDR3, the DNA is TGTGCCACCAGCAGTCCTTCCCTCTCTGGGGCCAACGTCCTGACTTTC.

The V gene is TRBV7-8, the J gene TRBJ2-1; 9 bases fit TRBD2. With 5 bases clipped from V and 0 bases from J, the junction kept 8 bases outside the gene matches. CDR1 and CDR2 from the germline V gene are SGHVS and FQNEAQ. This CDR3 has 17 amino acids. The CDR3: CASSAWTSERSYNEQFF. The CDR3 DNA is TGTGCCAGCAGCGCCTGGACTAGCGAACGCTCCTACAATGAGCAGTTCTTC.

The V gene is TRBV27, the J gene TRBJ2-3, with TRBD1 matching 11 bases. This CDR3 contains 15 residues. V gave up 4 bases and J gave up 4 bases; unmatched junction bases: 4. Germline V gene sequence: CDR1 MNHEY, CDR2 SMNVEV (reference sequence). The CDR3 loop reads CASSSGTGGADTQYF. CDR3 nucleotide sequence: TGTGCCAGCAGTTCCGGGACAGGGGGAGCAGATACGCAGTATTTT.

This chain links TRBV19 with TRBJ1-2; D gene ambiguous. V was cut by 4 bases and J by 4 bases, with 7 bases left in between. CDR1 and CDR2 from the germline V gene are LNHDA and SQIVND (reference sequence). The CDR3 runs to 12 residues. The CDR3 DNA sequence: TGTGCCAGTAGTAACGGTCTCTATGGCTACACCTTC. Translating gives CASSNGLYGYTF.

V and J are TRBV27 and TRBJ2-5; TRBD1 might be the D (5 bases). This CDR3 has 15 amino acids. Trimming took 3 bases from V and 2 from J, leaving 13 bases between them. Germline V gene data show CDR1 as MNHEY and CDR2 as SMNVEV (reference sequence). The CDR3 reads CASSFTYPGQETQYF. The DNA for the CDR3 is TGTGCCAGCAGTTTTACGTACCCAGGGCAAGAGACCCAGTACTTC.

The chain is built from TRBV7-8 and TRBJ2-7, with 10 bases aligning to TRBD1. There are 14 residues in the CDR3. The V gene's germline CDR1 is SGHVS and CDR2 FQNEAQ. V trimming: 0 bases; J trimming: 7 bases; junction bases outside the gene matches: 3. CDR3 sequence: CASSLADRGEEQYF. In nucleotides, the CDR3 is TGTGCCAGCAGCTTAGCGGACAGGGGGGAAGAGCAGTACTTC.

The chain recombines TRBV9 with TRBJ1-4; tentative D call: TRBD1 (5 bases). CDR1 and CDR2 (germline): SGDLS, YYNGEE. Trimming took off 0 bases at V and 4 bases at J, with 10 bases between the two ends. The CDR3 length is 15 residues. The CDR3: CASSVGGGINEKLFF. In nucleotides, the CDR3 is TGTGCCAGCAGCGTAGGGGGGGGGATTAATGAAAAACTGTTTTTT.

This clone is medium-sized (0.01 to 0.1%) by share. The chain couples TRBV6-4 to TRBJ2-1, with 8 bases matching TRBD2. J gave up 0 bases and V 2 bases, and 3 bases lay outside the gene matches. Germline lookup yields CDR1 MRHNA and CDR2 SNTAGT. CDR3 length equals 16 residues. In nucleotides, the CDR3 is TGTGCCAGCAGTGACACGGGGACTAGCTCCTACAATGAGCAGTTCTTC. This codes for CASSDTGTSSYNEQFF.

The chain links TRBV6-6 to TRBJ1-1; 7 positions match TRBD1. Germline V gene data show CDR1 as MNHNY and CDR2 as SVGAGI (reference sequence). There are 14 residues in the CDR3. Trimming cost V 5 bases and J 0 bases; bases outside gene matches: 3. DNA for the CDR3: TGTGCCAGCAGTAGACAGGGTGTGAACACTGAAGCTTTCTTT. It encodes CASSRQGVNTEAFF.

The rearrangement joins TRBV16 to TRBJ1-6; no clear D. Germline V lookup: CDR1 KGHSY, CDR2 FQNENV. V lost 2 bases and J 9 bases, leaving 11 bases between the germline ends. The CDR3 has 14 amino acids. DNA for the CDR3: TGTGCCAGCAGCCAAACGACCGGCGGTTCACCCCTCCACTTT. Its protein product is CASSQTTGGSPLHF.

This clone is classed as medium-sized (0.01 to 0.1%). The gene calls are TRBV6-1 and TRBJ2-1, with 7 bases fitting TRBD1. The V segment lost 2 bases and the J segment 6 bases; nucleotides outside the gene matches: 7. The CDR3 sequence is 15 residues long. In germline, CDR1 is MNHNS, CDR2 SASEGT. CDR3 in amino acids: CASSERQGEGNEQFF. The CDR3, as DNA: TGTGCCAGCAGTGAACGACAGGGAGAGGGCAATGAGCAGTTCTTC.